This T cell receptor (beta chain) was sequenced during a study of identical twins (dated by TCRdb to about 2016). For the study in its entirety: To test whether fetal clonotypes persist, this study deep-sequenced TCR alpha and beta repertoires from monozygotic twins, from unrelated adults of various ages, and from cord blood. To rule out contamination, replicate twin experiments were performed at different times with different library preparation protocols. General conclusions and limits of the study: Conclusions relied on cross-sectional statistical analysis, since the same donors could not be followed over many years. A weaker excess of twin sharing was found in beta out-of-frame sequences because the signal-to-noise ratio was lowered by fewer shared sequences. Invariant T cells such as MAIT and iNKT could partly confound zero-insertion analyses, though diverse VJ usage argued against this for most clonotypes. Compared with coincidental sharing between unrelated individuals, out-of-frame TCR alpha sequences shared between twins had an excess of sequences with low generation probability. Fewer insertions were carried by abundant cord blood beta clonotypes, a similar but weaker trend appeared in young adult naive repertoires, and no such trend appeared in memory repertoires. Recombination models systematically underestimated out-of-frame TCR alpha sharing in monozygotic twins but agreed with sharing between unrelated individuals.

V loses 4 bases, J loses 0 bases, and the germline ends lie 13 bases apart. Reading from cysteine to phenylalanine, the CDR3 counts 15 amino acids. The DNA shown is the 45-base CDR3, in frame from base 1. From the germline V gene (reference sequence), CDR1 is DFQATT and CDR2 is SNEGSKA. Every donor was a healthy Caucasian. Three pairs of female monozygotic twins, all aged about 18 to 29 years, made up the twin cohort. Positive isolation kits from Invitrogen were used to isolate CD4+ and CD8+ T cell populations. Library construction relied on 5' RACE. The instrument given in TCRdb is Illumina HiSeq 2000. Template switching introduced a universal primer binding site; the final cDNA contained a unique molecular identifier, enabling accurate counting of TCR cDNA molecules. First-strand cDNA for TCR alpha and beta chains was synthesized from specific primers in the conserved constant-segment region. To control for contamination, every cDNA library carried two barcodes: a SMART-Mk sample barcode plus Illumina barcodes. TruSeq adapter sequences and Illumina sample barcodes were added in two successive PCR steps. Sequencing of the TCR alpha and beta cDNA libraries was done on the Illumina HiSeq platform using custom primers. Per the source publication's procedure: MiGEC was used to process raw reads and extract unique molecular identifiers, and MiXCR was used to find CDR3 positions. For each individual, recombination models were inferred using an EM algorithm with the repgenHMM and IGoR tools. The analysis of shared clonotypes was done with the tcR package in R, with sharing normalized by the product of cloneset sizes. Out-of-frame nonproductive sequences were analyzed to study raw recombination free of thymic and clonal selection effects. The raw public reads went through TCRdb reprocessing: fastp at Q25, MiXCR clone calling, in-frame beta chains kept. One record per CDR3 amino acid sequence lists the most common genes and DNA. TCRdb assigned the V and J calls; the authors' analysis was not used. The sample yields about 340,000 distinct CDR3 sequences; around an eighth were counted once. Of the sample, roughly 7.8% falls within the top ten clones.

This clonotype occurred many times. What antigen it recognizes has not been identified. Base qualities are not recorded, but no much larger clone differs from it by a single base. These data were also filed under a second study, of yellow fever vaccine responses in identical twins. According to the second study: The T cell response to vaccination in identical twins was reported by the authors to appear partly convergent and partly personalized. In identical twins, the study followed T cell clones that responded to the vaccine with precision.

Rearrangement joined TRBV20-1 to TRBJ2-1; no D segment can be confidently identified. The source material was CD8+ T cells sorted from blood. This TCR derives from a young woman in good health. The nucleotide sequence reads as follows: TGCAGTGCTAAAGCTGATCTCTCCTCCTACAATGAGCAGTTCTTC. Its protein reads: CSAKADLSSYNEQFF.